Listed here are 8 T cell receptor beta chains from one sample, sequenced in a study of graft-versus-host responses after intestinal transplantation (dated by TCRdb to the early 2020s). Library method: the immunoSEQ multiplex PCR assay. TCRdb limited this immuneACCESS table to in-frame rearrangements with V and J called. A share of clones is missing; checked studies link under half to unresolved V genes, and the rest is unexplained. A total of about 100,000 clones appear in this sample, roughly 87% of them only once. In total, the top ten clones hold roughly 0.95% of the sample. These receptors are not linked to any known antigen. This sample's time point label indicates: cells obtained before transplantation from donor or recipient. This specimen was unstimulated CD4+ T cells sorted from spleen or lymph node cells, taken before transplant. Receptor source: a human donor who was the organ donor for an intestinal transplant.

The chain employs TRBV6-1 and TRBJ2-1, with 9 positions matching TRBD2. This CDR3 comprises 15 residues. CDR1 MNHNS and CDR2 SASEGT come from the germline V gene. Germline trimming cut 5 bases from V and 0 bases from J; bases unmatched to any gene: 2. The CDR3 DNA reads as TGTGCCAGCAGTTTACTAGCGGGCTCCTACAATGAGCAGTTCTTC. Protein product: CASSLLAGSYNEQFF.

V and J are TRBV11-2 and TRBJ2-7; D is possibly TRBD1 or TRBD2 (6 bases each). CDR1 SGHAT and CDR2 FQNNGV come from the germline V gene. The CDR3 has 14 amino acids. V dropped 5 bases and J dropped 4 bases, with 15 bases sitting between them. The CDR3 DNA reads TGTGCCAGCAGCCCTACCGGGGGCCGGTACGAGCAGTACTTC. Protein: CASSPTGGRYEQYF.

This chain joins TRBV14 and TRBJ1-1; 7 bases align to TRBD1. V shed 4 bases and J 11 bases; nucleotides not matched to a gene: 4. The CDR3 runs to 11 residues. In germline, CDR1 is SGHDN, CDR2 FVKESK. As DNA, the CDR3 is TGTGCCAGCAGCCGGGACAGAGAGGCTTTCTTT. It specifies CASSRDREAFF.

This sequence joins TRBV5-1 and TRBJ1-5; D gene ambiguous. There are 13 residues in the CDR3. The V gene's germline CDR1 is SGHRS and CDR2 YFSETQ. V gave up 0 bases and J gave up 6 bases, with 7 bases separating them. The CDR3 region has the DNA TGCGCCAGCAGCTTGGAGGGCGGTCAGCCCCAGCATTTT. Translated: CASSLEGGQPQHF.

The CDR3 nucleotides are TGCGCCAGCAGCTCTAACAAGAACTATGGCTACACCTTC. Its protein is CASSSNKNYGYTF. The rearrangement joins TRBV5-1 to TRBJ1-2; the D is unclear. The CDR3 covers 13 residues. From germline, CDR1 is SGHRS and CDR2 YFSETQ. The V gene lost 3 bases and the J gene lost 2 bases, with 8 bases spanning the gap.

The chain is built from TRBV28 and TRBJ1-4; 9 positions agree with TRBD1. This CDR3 is 16 amino acids long. J was trimmed by 5 bases and V by 3 bases; bases with no gene match: 7. CDR1 is MDHEN, CDR2 SYDVKM, per germline. CDR3 protein: CASSLTGGPTNEKLFF. In nucleotides, the CDR3 is TGTGCCAGCAGTTTGACAGGGGGGCCGACAAATGAAAAACTGTTTTTT.

J is TRBJ1-5 and V is TRBV18; tentatively, D is TRBD1 (6 bases). Germline loops: CDR1 KGHSH, CDR2 LQKENI. This CDR3 is built from 14 residues. Trimming removed 4 bases at V and 4 bases at J, with 11 bases between. CDR3 protein: CASSQGQQNQPQHF. The CDR3 bases are TGTGCCAGCTCACAAGGACAGCAGAATCAGCCCCAGCATTTT.

V usage is TRBV27 and J usage is TRBJ2-2, with 10 positions matching TRBD1. From germline, CDR1 is MNHEY and CDR2 SMNVEV (reference sequence). This CDR3 is 18 amino acids long. V shed 6 bases and J 7 bases; nucleotides not matched to a gene: 17. CDR3 loop: CASSPIGQGGRGIGELFF. CDR3 bases: TGTGCCAGCAGCCCCATAGGACAGGGGGGAAGGGGTATCGGGGAGCTGTTTTTT.